The rows below give T cell receptor beta chains drawn from one sample of a study of neurological immune-mediated disorders. MiXCR, applied by TCRdb to the 5' RACE reads, yields one record per CDR3 protein. The sample has approximately 48,000 distinct CDR3 sequences, roughly 17% seen once; the top ten hold 4% to 4.5%. Material: PBMCs. The source of these receptors is a man aged 55-75 years in good health. The CDR3 runs from the conserved cysteine through the conserved F or W. The D gene is left open where the match is weak. Where a row states a size, it is once, few, many or the class of an expanded clone; other rows omit it.

j_call clone_size d_call v_call cdr3_nt cdr3_aa
TRBJ2-3 many TRBD1 TRBV29-1 TGCAGCGTCCCGGGACAGTGGCAGGATACGCAGTATTTT CSVPGQWQDTQYF
TRBJ2-7 many NA TRBV28 TGTGCCAGCAAACCACGCAGGGGTCTCCCCGACGAGCAGTACTTC CASKPRRGLPDEQYF
TRBJ2-1 many NA TRBV7-2 TGTGCCAGCAGCTCTCAGCAGATCCTCTACAATGAGCAGTTCTTC CASSSQQILYNEQFF
TRBJ2-1 many TRBD2 TRBV20-1 TGCAGTGCTCGTATTTTCCTTAGCGGGGGCTACAATGAGCAGTTCTTC CSARIFLSGGYNEQFF
TRBJ2-5 many TRBD2 TRBV20-1 TGCAGTGCCCCAGACGGGCTAGCGGGGCGACAACAAGAGACCCAGTACTTC CSAPDGLAGRQQETQYF
TRBJ1-1 many TRBD1 TRBV7-8 TGTGCCAGCAGCCCCCGGACAGGGGCGAACACTGAAGCTTTCTTT CASSPRTGANTEAFF
TRBJ2-1 many TRBD2 TRBV4-1 TGCGCCAGCAGCCAAGGGCTAGCGGGAGCTAGTGAGCAGTTCTTC CASSQGLAGASEQFF
TRBJ2-1 many TRBD2 TRBV10-1 TGCGCCAGCAGTGAACTAGCGGGTAATGAGCAGTTCTTC CASSELAGNEQFF
TRBJ2-5 NA NA TRBV20-1 TGCAGTGCTGGAGCCCTCCCCGGGCGCGAACAAGAGACCCAGTACTTC CSAGALPGREQETQYF
TRBJ1-6 few TRBD1 TRBV11-1 TGTGCCAGCAGCTTGTCCGGGACAGGGAGGTCACCCCTCCACTTT CASSLSGTGRSPLHF
TRBJ2-1 many TRBD2 TRBV20-1 TGCAGTGCTCCCCCTACTAGCGGGAGTAGGAATGAGCAGTTCTTC CSAPPTSGSRNEQFF
TRBJ2-7 many TRBD2 TRBV4-1 TGCGCCAGCAGCCGGGGGGGTAGGGACCCTACCTACGAGCAGTACTTC CASSRGGRDPTYEQYF
TRBJ2-1 many NA TRBV7-3 TGTGCCAGCAGCTTAATCAGCGACACCTACAATGAGCAGTTCTTC CASSLISDTYNEQFF
TRBJ2-6 many NA TRBV20-1 TGCAGTGCTGTCTCCCGAGGGGCCAACGTCCTGACTTTC CSAVSRGANVLTF
TRBJ1-2 many TRBD1 TRBV25-1 TGTGCCAGCAGTGACTCCGGACAGGGGGGATATGGCTACACCTTC CASSDSGQGGYGYTF
TRBJ1-1 many NA TRBV5-1 TGCGCCAGCAGCTTGTCGTCCAAGAACACTGAAGCTTTCTTT CASSLSSKNTEAFF
TRBJ2-7 many NA TRBV7-2 TGTGCCAGCAGCCCCCGGGGTTCCTACGAGCAGTACTTC CASSPRGSYEQYF
TRBJ2-3 NA TRBD1 TRBV28 TGTGCCAGCAGTTCGTCCACAGGGGGCAAAGATACGCAGTATTTT CASSSSTGGKDTQYF
TRBJ1-1 many NA TRBV28 TGTGCCAGCAGTTTGGGGACATTCATGAACACTGAAGCTTTCTTT CASSLGTFMNTEAFF
TRBJ2-5 many NA TRBV29-1 TGCAGCGCCGAAGAGGAGACCCAGTACTTC CSAEEETQYF
TRBJ2-7 many NA TRBV6-5 TGTGCCAGCAGTTATTCATTTTTCAGGACGGGGGACGAGCAGTACTTC CASSYSFFRTGDEQYF
TRBJ2-7 many TRBD2 TRBV20-1 TGCAGTGCGGGGAGGGCGAGCGGAACCTACGAGCAGTACTTC CSAGRASGTYEQYF